A selection of T cell receptor beta chains follows, all from one sample in a study of T cell clones after liver transplantation. The protocol was immunoSEQ multiplex PCR, while the TCRdb copy is restricted to in-frame clones and leaves out a portion. The sample includes 25,000 to 35,000 clones, about 93% seen only once; the top ten take roughly 26%. Material: CD8+ T cells from blood, obtained 12 months after liver transplant. These TCRs come from a human patient who received a liver transplant. The graft donor may have contributed some T cells. Both conserved end residues are part of each CDR3. The D gene is left open where the match is weak. For some rows the clone size is stated as once, few or many, or as a class when expanded; others skip it.

J,V,size,D,CDR3,DNA
TRBJ2-7,TRBV21-1,.,.,CASVTGTGHPAYYEQYF,TGTGCCAGCGTAACCGGGACAGGCCACCCGGCTTACTACGAGCAGTACTTC
TRBJ1-5,TRBV27,once,TRBD1,CASRLQGAGNQPQHF,TGTGCCAGCAGACTACAGGGGGCAGGCAATCAGCCCCAGCATTTT
TRBJ2-7,TRBV9,.,TRBD2,CASSVGLADYEQYF,TGTGCCAGCAGCGTAGGTCTAGCGGACTACGAGCAGTACTTC
TRBJ2-7,TRBV2,.,TRBD1,CATWGTDSYEQYF,TGTGCCACTTGGGGGACAGATTCCTACGAGCAGTACTTC
TRBJ2-2,TRBV2,.,.,CAIQGGVANTGELFF,TGTGCCATCCAAGGAGGAGTTGCGAACACCGGGGAGCTGTTTTTT
TRBJ1-4,TRBV7-9,.,.,CASSLEGTSNEKLFF,TGTGCCAGCAGCTTAGAAGGGACATCTAATGAAAAACTGTTTTTT
TRBJ2-1,TRBV2,.,TRBD1,CASSEYRGNNEQFF,TGTGCCAGCAGTGAATACAGGGGAAACAATGAGCAGTTCTTC
TRBJ2-5,TRBV7-2,.,.,CASSLTDSAQETQYF,TGTGCCAGCAGCCTAACGGACAGCGCCCAAGAGACCCAGTACTTC
TRBJ2-7,TRBV28,.,.,CASSVQYPSYEQYF,TGTGCCAGCAGTGTACAGTATCCCTCCTACGAGCAGTACTTC
TRBJ2-1,TRBV13,.,.,CASSLGGANYNEQFF,TGTGCCAGCAGCTTAGGAGGAGCTAATTACAATGAGCAGTTCTTC
TRBJ2-5,TRBV10-3,.,TRBD2,CAIRTSGRQETQYF,TGTGCCATCAGGACTAGCGGGAGACAAGAGACCCAGTACTTC
TRBJ1-2,TRBV28,.,.,CASSRSTQGHGYTF,TGTGCCAGCAGTCGCAGTACACAGGGTCATGGCTACACCTTC
TRBJ2-1,TRBV2,.,.,CASRSPGDSYNEQFF,TGTGCCAGCAGATCCCCAGGGGACTCCTACAATGAGCAGTTCTTC
TRBJ1-2,TRBV4-3,.,.,CASSQGGEGRWGYTF,TGCGCCAGCAGCCAAGGAGGAGAGGGACGGTGGGGCTACACCTTC
TRBJ2-5,TRBV4-1,.,.,CASSRLGGLTGTQYF,TGCGCCAGCAGCCGCCTTGGGGGACTTACTGGGACCCAGTACTTC
TRBJ1-2,TRBV19,.,.,CASSIGGEGYTF,TGTGCCAGTAGTATAGGGGGCGAAGGCTACACCTTC
TRBJ2-7,TRBV5-8,.,.,CASSVTGFSSYEQYF,TGTGCCAGCAGCGTGACAGGTTTCAGCTCCTACGAGCAGTACTTC
TRBJ2-7,TRBV6-5,.,.,CASSYSGVEQYF,TGTGCCAGCAGTTACTCAGGGGTCGAGCAGTACTTC
TRBJ1-1,TRBV11-3,few,.,CASSYGQGSEAFF,TGTGCCAGCAGCTACGGACAAGGGTCTGAAGCTTTCTTT
TRBJ2-1,TRBV9,.,.,CASSVVAREYNEQFF,TGTGCCAGCAGCGTAGTGGCGCGGGAATACAATGAGCAGTTCTTC
TRBJ2-3,TRBV5-6,.,.,CASSHPVGENF,TGTGCCAGCAGCCACCCCGTGGGTGAGAATTTT
TRBJ2-3,TRBV5-1,.,TRBD2,CASSLASSGIVADTQYF,TGCGCCAGCAGCTTGGCATCTAGCGGGATTGTTGCAGATACGCAGTATTTT
TRBJ2-1,TRBV7-7,.,TRBD2,CASSLDWTSGYNEQFF,TGTGCCAGCAGCTTAGATTGGACTAGCGGGTACAATGAGCAGTTCTTC
TRBJ2-7,TRBV27,.,.,CASSSQVHEQYF,TGTGCCAGCAGTTCCCAAGTACACGAGCAGTACTTC
TRBJ1-5,TRBV6-5,.,.,CASSYWQSNQPQHF,TGTGCCAGCAGTTACTGGCAGAGCAATCAGCCCCAGCATTTT
TRBJ2-7,TRBV28,.,TRBD1,CASSLHPGQGGEQYF,TGTGCCAGCAGTCTCCATCCGGGACAGGGTGGCGAGCAGTACTTC
TRBJ2-1,TRBV9,.,.,CASSLSGYNEQFF,TGTGCCAGCAGCCTTAGCGGTTACAATGAGCAGTTCTTC
TRBJ2-7,TRBV21-1,.,.,CASSKGTGTGRYYEQYF,TGTGCCAGCAGCAAAGGGACCGGGACAGGTCGATACTACGAGCAGTACTTC
TRBJ2-1,TRBV27,.,TRBD2,CASGRTSGRIYNEQFF,TGTGCCAGCGGAAGGACTAGCGGGAGGATCTACAATGAGCAGTTCTTC
TRBJ2-7,TRBV5-1,.,.,CASSLERSTYEQYF,TGCGCCAGCAGCTTGGAACGCAGCACCTACGAGCAGTACTTC
TRBJ1-2,TRBV13,.,.,CASSPGDPPGANYGYTF,TGTGCCAGCAGCCCCGGGGACCCCCCTGGAGCTAACTATGGCTACACCTTC
TRBJ2-3,TRBV4-2,.,.,CASSHTLASTDTQYF,TGTGCCAGCAGCCACACACTGGCTAGCACAGATACGCAGTATTTT